A selection of T cell receptor beta chains follows, all from one sample in a study of shared T cell receptors in the human thymus. Repertoires were generated with immunoSEQ multiplex PCR, while TCRdb's copy carries only in-frame clones and drops some. The repertoire has hundreds of thousands of clones, 87% of them found once; the top ten carry 0.009% to 0.0095%. These records were also assigned to another study, of human thymus T cells.

Sequencing was performed on thymocytes. These receptors all come from a boy younger than two with a congenital heart defect. The CDR3 runs from the conserved cysteine through the conserved F or W. Fields, in order: D gene, V gene, clone size, J gene, CDR3 DNA, CDR3 protein. The D gene is left open where the match is weak. Size values are once, few and many counts, or a class for expanded clones, and some rows have none.

D gene: NA
V gene: TRBV30
clone size: NA
J gene: TRBJ2-3
CDR3 DNA: TGTGCCTGGAGTGTAACCGAGGGCACAGATACGCAGTATTTT
CDR3 protein: CAWSVTEGTDTQYF

D gene: NA
V gene: TRBV5-1
clone size: NA
J gene: TRBJ2-7
CDR3 DNA: TGCGCCAGCAGCTTGGCCGAGGGTAGTTATATCTACGAGCAGTACTTC
CDR3 protein: CASSLAEGSYIYEQYF

D gene: NA
V gene: TRBV19
clone size: NA
J gene: TRBJ2-7
CDR3 DNA: TGTGCCAGTAGTCCCCGGACCGGGGGTGAGCAGTACTTC
CDR3 protein: CASSPRTGGEQYF

D gene: TRBD2
V gene: TRBV7-8
clone size: NA
J gene: TRBJ2-3
CDR3 DNA: TGTGCCAGCAGCCCATACTCTGCGACTAGCGGGGGGGCACATACGCAGTATTTT
CDR3 protein: CASSPYSATSGGAHTQYF

D gene: NA
V gene: TRBV9
clone size: NA
J gene: TRBJ2-5
CDR3 DNA: TGTGCCAGCAGCGTGGATCGGGAGAGGGGTTCCCAGTACTTC
CDR3 protein: CASSVDRERGSQYF

D gene: NA
V gene: TRBV5-4
clone size: NA
J gene: TRBJ2-1
CDR3 DNA: TGTGCCAGCAGCTTGGTCCTCACTCGCAATGAGCAGTTCTTC
CDR3 protein: CASSLVLTRNEQFF

D gene: TRBD1
V gene: TRBV29-1
clone size: NA
J gene: TRBJ1-1
CDR3 DNA: TGCAGCGGATGGGACAGGACTGCTAACACTGAAGCTTTCTTT
CDR3 protein: CSGWDRTANTEAFF

D gene: NA
V gene: TRBV19
clone size: NA
J gene: TRBJ1-4
CDR3 DNA: TGTGCCAGTACTATGACCCGGGGTAATGAAAAACTGTTTTTT
CDR3 protein: CASTMTRGNEKLFF

D gene: TRBD2
V gene: TRBV30
clone size: once
J gene: TRBJ2-3
CDR3 DNA: TGTGCCTGGAGTCCCCCTTCCGGGACTAGCGGAACAGATACGCAGTATTTT
CDR3 protein: CAWSPPSGTSGTDTQYF

D gene: TRBD2
V gene: TRBV7-2
clone size: NA
J gene: TRBJ2-3
CDR3 DNA: TGTGCCAGCAGCTTCGCTAGCGGGGTGTTTACAGATACGCAGTATTTT
CDR3 protein: CASSFASGVFTDTQYF

D gene: NA
V gene: TRBV11-2
clone size: NA
J gene: TRBJ2-7
CDR3 DNA: TGTGCCAGCAGCCAAACGGACACCCTCGAGCAGTACTTC
CDR3 protein: CASSQTDTLEQYF

D gene: TRBD2
V gene: TRBV6-5
clone size: NA
J gene: TRBJ2-1
CDR3 DNA: TGTGCCAGCAGTTATTCGGGGCGGGAGAGGGACAATGAGCAGTTCTTC
CDR3 protein: CASSYSGRERDNEQFF

D gene: NA
V gene: TRBV15
clone size: NA
J gene: TRBJ2-1
CDR3 DNA: TGTGCCACCAGCAGAAAACAGGTCTGGGGCAATGAGCAGTTCTTC
CDR3 protein: CATSRKQVWGNEQFF

D gene: NA
V gene: TRBV9
clone size: NA
J gene: TRBJ2-7
CDR3 DNA: TGTGCCAGCAGCCGGGGATCTCTCTCCTACGAGCAGTACTTC
CDR3 protein: CASSRGSLSYEQYF

D gene: NA
V gene: TRBV5-6
clone size: NA
J gene: TRBJ2-7
CDR3 DNA: TGTGCCAGCAGCTTGGATTCTGCCAGGCAAAACTCCTACGAGCAGTACTTC
CDR3 protein: CASSLDSARQNSYEQYF

D gene: TRBD1
V gene: TRBV27
clone size: NA
J gene: TRBJ2-7
CDR3 DNA: TGTGCCAGCAGTTCTGATCTAGGGGGCCAATCCTACGAGCAGTACTTC
CDR3 protein: CASSSDLGGQSYEQYF

D gene: TRBD2
V gene: TRBV5-6
clone size: NA
J gene: TRBJ2-1
CDR3 DNA: TGTGCCAGCAACCTAGCGGGAGGATTCTACAATGAGCAGTTCTTC
CDR3 protein: CASNLAGGFYNEQFF

D gene: TRBD1
V gene: TRBV4-3
clone size: NA
J gene: TRBJ2-1
CDR3 DNA: TGCGCCAGCAGCCAACGAAGGACAGGGGCCATCTTACTTCGCGAAGATGAGCAGTTCTTC
CDR3 protein: CASSQRRTGAILLREDEQFF

D gene: NA
V gene: TRBV25-1
clone size: few
J gene: TRBJ1-4
CDR3 DNA: TGTGCCAGCAGTGCCTCGCAGGGCTTTCGTGAAAAACTGTTTTTT
CDR3 protein: CASSASQGFREKLFF

D gene: TRBD1
V gene: TRBV9
clone size: NA
J gene: TRBJ2-2
CDR3 DNA: TGTGCCAGCAGCGGTAGCCCCGGGACAGGGGTGTCCGGGGAGCTGTTTTTT
CDR3 protein: CASSGSPGTGVSGELFF

D gene: TRBD2
V gene: TRBV29-1
clone size: NA
J gene: TRBJ2-3
CDR3 DNA: TGCAGCGTTTTTTGTGGGGGGACTAGCGGAAACACAGATACGCAGTATTTT
CDR3 protein: CSVFCGGTSGNTDTQYF

D gene: TRBD2
V gene: TRBV29-1
clone size: NA
J gene: TRBJ2-1
CDR3 DNA: TGCAGCGGCGGGAGTGTCTCCTACAATGAGCAGTTCTTC
CDR3 protein: CSGGSVSYNEQFF

D gene: TRBD1
V gene: TRBV9
clone size: NA
J gene: TRBJ2-7
CDR3 DNA: TGTGCCAGCTCGAACAGGGGAAGCTCCTACGAGCAGTACTTC
CDR3 protein: CASSNRGSSYEQYF

D gene: TRBD1
V gene: TRBV7-6
clone size: NA
J gene: TRBJ2-1
CDR3 DNA: TGTGCCAGCAGCTTAGCGTGGGACAGGGACCATGAGCAGTTCTTC
CDR3 protein: CASSLAWDRDHEQFF

D gene: TRBD2
V gene: TRBV25-1
clone size: NA
J gene: TRBJ2-5
CDR3 DNA: TGTGCCAGCAGGGCTAGCGGGGGGGCCGGGGTCGAGACCCAGTACTTC
CDR3 protein: CASRASGGAGVETQYF

D gene: NA
V gene: TRBV2
clone size: NA
J gene: TRBJ2-1
CDR3 DNA: TGTGCCAGCAGTTCCAGCCCTGTAGGGGACAATGAGCAGTTCTTC
CDR3 protein: CASSSSPVGDNEQFF

D gene: TRBD1
V gene: TRBV25-1
clone size: NA
J gene: TRBJ2-7
CDR3 DNA: TGTGCCAGCAGGGGGGGGACAGGGCCCGGATACTACGAGCAGTACTTC
CDR3 protein: CASRGGTGPGYYEQYF

D gene: NA
V gene: TRBV18
clone size: NA
J gene: TRBJ2-5
CDR3 DNA: TGTGCCAGCTCACCTGGACAGCCTTGGGAGACCCAGTACTTC
CDR3 protein: CASSPGQPWETQYF

D gene: NA
V gene: TRBV12-5
clone size: NA
J gene: TRBJ1-3
CDR3 DNA: TGTGCTAGTGGCAATCTTCCGGGGGTTCCAAGCTCTGGAAACACCATATATTTT
CDR3 protein: CASGNLPGVPSSGNTIYF

D gene: NA
V gene: TRBV11-2
clone size: NA
J gene: TRBJ2-1
CDR3 DNA: TGTGCCAGCACCTCTTTGAGCGGGCATGAGCAGTTCTTC
CDR3 protein: CASTSLSGHEQFF

D gene: NA
V gene: TRBV28
clone size: NA
J gene: TRBJ1-2
CDR3 DNA: TGTGCCAGCAGTTTAGGCGGTAACTATGGCTACACCTTC
CDR3 protein: CASSLGGNYGYTF

D gene: TRBD1
V gene: TRBV5-8
clone size: NA
J gene: TRBJ1-3
CDR3 DNA: TGTGCCAGCAGCCGACAGGGGGAAACTGGAAACACCATATATTTT
CDR3 protein: CASSRQGETGNTIYF

D gene: TRBD1
V gene: TRBV30
clone size: NA
J gene: TRBJ2-1
CDR3 DNA: TGTGCCTGGTGGACAGGGGTTTACTACAATGAGCAGTTCTTC
CDR3 protein: CAWWTGVYYNEQFF

D gene: TRBD2
V gene: TRBV9
clone size: once
J gene: TRBJ2-3
CDR3 DNA: TGTGCCAGCAGCGTAGTCCCGACTCCGGGACTAGCTCCGGCAGATACGCAGTATTTT
CDR3 protein: CASSVVPTPGLAPADTQYF

D gene: NA
V gene: TRBV19
clone size: NA
J gene: TRBJ2-5
CDR3 DNA: TGTGCCAGTAGGGTGGACAGCCAAGAGACCCAGTACTTC
CDR3 protein: CASRVDSQETQYF

D gene: NA
V gene: TRBV5-5
clone size: NA
J gene: TRBJ1-2
CDR3 DNA: TGTGCCAGCAGCTTGAGGTCGGGGGATGACTATGGCTACACCTTC
CDR3 protein: CASSLRSGDDYGYTF

D gene: NA
V gene: TRBV6-5
clone size: NA
J gene: TRBJ1-6
CDR3 DNA: TGTGCCAGCAGTTACACCACAGCAGGGTATTCACCCCTCCACTTT
CDR3 protein: CASSYTTAGYSPLHF

D gene: TRBD1
V gene: TRBV5-1
clone size: NA
J gene: TRBJ1-5
CDR3 DNA: TGCGCCAGCAGCTTGACAAGCCGGGACAGGGGGCTTCGGGACAATCAGCCCCAGCATTTT
CDR3 protein: CASSLTSRDRGLRDNQPQHF